Listed below are T cell receptor beta chains from one sample, sequenced in a study of CD8 T cells in Susac syndrome. TCRdb recomputed calls from the immunoSEQ multiplex PCR reads with MiXCR, one row per CDR3 protein. Among 70,000 to 75,000 distinct CDR3 sequences listed, around 93% were seen once. Input material: CD4+ T cells from PBMCs. The receptors were gathered from a human donor with Susac syndrome. CDR3s include the opening cysteine and the closing phenylalanine or tryptophan. The D gene is left open where the match is weak. Clone size is not always given. Where it is, it says once, few, many or a class for expanded clones.

TRBV19,TRBD1,TRBJ2-6,-,CASSTSRQGGANVLTF
TRBV7-2,-,TRBJ1-4,-,CASSRARREKLFF
TRBV19,-,TRBJ1-1,-,CASSPTGTENTEAFF
TRBV20-1,TRBD1,TRBJ2-3,-,CSAGNLGQSTDTQYF
TRBV20-1,-,TRBJ1-2,-,CSAWGGGIYGYTF
TRBV5-3,-,TRBJ2-7,-,CARSFTGRNYEQYF
TRBV23-1,TRBD1,TRBJ2-3,-,CASSQSPVQGAPTDTQYF
TRBV28,TRBD1,TRBJ2-7,-,CASSLGRGRAEQYF
TRBV7-9,TRBD1,TRBJ1-2,-,CASSLMSGQGYGYTF
TRBV28,TRBD2,TRBJ2-7,-,CASRTGTSGGGSSYEQYF
TRBV3-1,TRBD1,TRBJ1-2,-,CASSQNRGNYGYTF
TRBV6-2/TRBV6-3,-,TRBJ1-1,-,CASSRLWGEAFF
TRBV4-1,TRBD2,TRBJ2-4,once,CASSQNVAGGKSKNIQYF
TRBV24-1,-,TRBJ1-1,-,CATSDEFEAFF
TRBV18,TRBD1,TRBJ2-2,-,CASSPPVVRDRVMNTGELFF
TRBV7-2,TRBD2,TRBJ2-2,-,CASRPSGGAAGELFF
TRBV7-2,-,TRBJ2-3,-,CASSMTSGARDTQYF
TRBV7-2,TRBD1,TRBJ2-5,-,CASSLDRGDQETQYF
TRBV5-1,-,TRBJ2-7,-,CASSWGGGKDEQYF
TRBV5-4,-,TRBJ2-5,-,CASSSQETQYF
TRBV7-2,-,TRBJ2-3,-,CASSLGTGLGDTQYF
TRBV30,-,TRBJ2-4,-,CAWSGGAAKNIQYF
TRBV7-8,TRBD2,TRBJ2-1,-,CASSPLAGSIYNEQFF
TRBV7-3,TRBD2,TRBJ2-1,once,CASSSRLAGINEQFF
TRBV20-1,TRBD1,TRBJ1-2,-,CSADRANYGYTF
TRBV6-2/TRBV6-3,-,TRBJ2-6,-,CASSYSTVYSGANVLTF
TRBV20-1,-,TRBJ2-7,once,CSASIRNSYEQYF